The 24 T cell receptor beta chains given below trace back to one sample, sequenced in a study of T cells in localized non-small cell lung cancer. Sequencing used immunoSEQ multiplex PCR; TCRdb keeps in-frame clones, though not all of them. The sample holds 1,500 to 2,000 clones; around 35% are singletons and the top ten take about 9.7%. Sample: lung tumor tissue, taken before any cancer treatment. Receptor source: a female donor of 60 years or more with stage I lung adenocarcinoma.

The rearrangement uses TRBV19 and TRBJ1-2, with 7 bases fitting TRBD1. The CDR3 contains 16 residues. Germline V gives CDR1 LNHDA, CDR2 SQIVND (reference sequence). J gave up 4 bases and V 3 bases, and 11 bases lay outside the gene matches. The CDR3 coding sequence is TGTGCCAGTAGTATTGGAGGGGGCGAGAGATCCTATGGCTACACCTTC. It encodes CASSIGGGERSYGYTF.

The chain carries TRBV28 and TRBJ1-3; TRBD1 aligns across 7 bases. Trimming cost V 7 bases and J 4 bases; bases outside gene matches: 4. CDR3 length: 13 residues. Germline V gives CDR1 MDHEN, CDR2 SYDVKM. In DNA form, the CDR3 reads TGTGCCAGCAAGCGAGGGGGCGGAAACACCATATATTTT. Translation gives CASKRGGGNTIYF.

This clone was detected a few times. The chain has TRBV11-3 and TRBJ2-7; either TRBD1 or TRBD2 may fit D (5 bases each). Germline V CDR1 and CDR2: SGHNT, YENEEA. The CDR3 has 14 amino acids. The V and J ends lost 3 bases and 3 bases respectively, with 12 bases between them. The CDR3 protein is CASSLGVVGYEQYF. CDR3 coding DNA: TGTGCCAGCAGCTTGGGGGTTGTGGGCTACGAGCAGTACTTC.

The rearrangement uses TRBV18 and TRBJ1-1; 9 positions match TRBD1. With V trimmed by 3 bases and J by 2 bases, 4 bases remained unmatched. Germline values: CDR1 KGHSH, CDR2 LQKENI. The CDR3 length is 15 residues. The CDR3 coding sequence is TGTGCCAGCTCACCTTTACAGGGGGCTAACACTGAAGCTTTCTTT. It yields the protein CASSPLQGANTEAFF.

Sample share makes this clone medium-sized. The J gene is TRBJ1-1, the V gene TRBV11-3; no reliable D call. Per the germline V gene, CDR1 is SGHNT and CDR2 is YENEEA. The V end lost 3 bases, the J end lost 3 bases, and 11 bases lay between the germline ends. This CDR3 comprises 14 residues. Here the CDR3 reads CASSFVGWDTEAFF. The CDR3 DNA sequence: TGTGCCAGCAGCTTTGTGGGGTGGGACACTGAAGCTTTCTTT. Based on the CDR3 plus reference TRBV11-3 and TRBJ1-1, the full variable domain is EAGVVQSPRYKIIEKKQPVAFWCNPISGHNTLYWYLQNLGQGPELLIRYENEEAVDDSQLPKDRFSAERLKGVDSTLKIQPAELGDSAVYLCASSFVGWDTEAFFGQGTRLTVV.

A note on this clone: The junction and the germline gene differ at one end; a read error may be behind it. The chain recombines TRBV11-3 with TRBJ2-4, with 9 bases fitting TRBD2. The CDR3 consists of 16 residues. CDR1 SGHNT and CDR2 YENEEA come from the germline V gene. CDR3 loop: CASSLAREGLGNIQYF. The CDR3 DNA reads TGTGCCAGCAGCTTGGCGCGGGAGGGCCTCGGAAACATTCAGTACTTT.

This clone came up a few times. The V gene is TRBV11-3, the J gene TRBJ2-5, with 12 bases aligning to TRBD2. This CDR3 is built from 19 residues. J lost 2 bases, V lost 4 bases, and 14 bases had no gene match. Germline V gene data show CDR1 as SGHNT and CDR2 as YENEEA. CDR3 DNA: TGTGCCAGCAGCTCACCTAAGACTAGCGGGAGAAGGGGGCAAGAGACCCAGTACTTC. It is translated as CASSSPKTSGRRGQETQYF.

The V call is TRBV18, the J call TRBJ1-4; no definite D call. The CDR3 length is 14 residues. Germline lookup yields CDR1 KGHSH and CDR2 LQKENI. The V gene lost 3 bases and the J gene lost 3 bases, with 8 bases spanning the gap. The CDR3 bases are TGTGCCAGCTCACCGTTGGGGTCTAATGAAAAACTGTTTTTT. Translation gives CASSPLGSNEKLFF.

The CDR3 nucleotides read TGTGCTAGTGGTTTGAAACCGGGACTAGCGGGGGCGGGAGAGCAGTACTTC. It specifies CASGLKPGLAGAGEQYF. The chain joins TRBV12-5 to TRBJ2-7; 14 bases are shared with TRBD2. Germline V gene lookup returns CDR1 LGHNT and CDR2 FRNRAP. V shed 2 bases, J shed 7 bases, and the junction held 10 bases outside the gene matches. This CDR3 comprises 17 residues.

The gene calls are TRBV6-8 and TRBJ1-2; D may be TRBD1 (5 bases). CDR3 length equals 12 residues. The germline CDR1 and CDR2 sequences are MNHGY and SAAAGT. Trimming pared 6 bases from V and 7 bases from J, leaving 12 bases between. The CDR3 sequence: CASSPGVGGYTF. The DNA for the CDR3 is TGTGCCAGCAGCCCGGGGGTCGGTGGCTACACCTTC.

This clone has a single count. This rearrangement joins TRBV6-8 to TRBJ1-3; TRBD1 is a possible D gene (6 bases). Germline lookup yields CDR1 MNHGY and CDR2 SAAAGT. This CDR3 comprises 14 residues. The ends were cut back, 6 bases at V and 4 bases at J, with 13 bases in the middle. CDR3 nucleotides: TGTGCCAGCAGATCCCTAGGGGGAGGAAACACCATATATTTT. This translates into CASRSLGGGNTIYF.

The chain employs TRBV16 and TRBJ2-7; TRBD2 might be the D (6 bases). The germline CDR1 and CDR2 sequences are KGHSY and FQNENV. Trimming shortened V by 4 bases and J by 5 bases, and 12 bases separated the two germline ends. The CDR3 length is 13 residues. CDR3 residues: CASSRGLPNEQYF. In DNA, the CDR3 is TGTGCCAGCAGCCGGGGACTTCCTAACGAGCAGTACTTC.

In this sample, this clone turned up a few times. The V and J genes are TRBV29-1 and TRBJ2-4, with TRBD2 as a possible D gene (7 bases). The length of the CDR3 is 15 residues. V lost 6 bases and J 0 bases, leaving 15 bases between the germline ends. Germline CDR1 SQVTM, CDR2 ANQGSEA. CDR3 region: CSVRGGDVAKNIQYF. CDR3 nucleotides: TGCAGCGTCCGAGGGGGGGACGTAGCCAAAAACATTCAGTACTTC.

This clone has a handful of counts. The rearrangement links TRBV11-3 to TRBJ2-3; 11 positions agree with TRBD2. The CDR3 is 15 residues long. Germline CDR1 reads SGHNT; CDR2 reads YENEEA. Trimming took 4 bases from V and 7 from J; bases not matched to a gene: 7. CDR3 sequence reads: CASSSVAGGGNTQYF. CDR3 in DNA: TGTGCCAGCAGCTCTGTAGCGGGAGGGGGTAATACGCAGTATTTT.

V usage is TRBV9 and J usage is TRBJ2-2; 10 nucleotides agree with TRBD1. The germline CDR1 and CDR2 sequences are SGDLS and YYNGEE. With V trimmed by 4 bases and J by 6 bases, 15 bases remained unmatched. The CDR3 is 18 residues long. The chain's CDR3 is CASSTRDRGYNVAGELFF. Written as DNA, the CDR3 is TGTGCCAGCAGCACCCGGGACAGGGGATATAATGTGGCCGGGGAGCTGTTTTTT.

Within the sample, this clone is medium-sized. The rearrangement uses TRBV11-1 and TRBJ1-1; possible D gene TRBD1, 6 bases. Trimming pared 5 bases from V and 4 bases from J, leaving 17 bases between. The CDR3 is 15 residues long. Germline CDR1 SGHAT, CDR2 FQDESV (reference sequence). CDR3 amino acids: CASSPRGGWSTEAFF. CDR3 nucleotides: TGTGCCAGCAGCCCCCGAGGGGGTTGGAGCACTGAAGCTTTCTTT. Full variable domain (remainder filled in from reference TRBV11-1 and TRBJ1-1): EAEVAQSPRYKITEKSQAVAFWCDPISGHATLYWYRQILGQGPELLVQFQDESVVDDSQLPKDRFSAERLKGVDSTLKIQPAELGDSAMYLCASSPRGGWSTEAFFGQGTRLTVV.

This rearrangement joins TRBV25-1 to TRBJ2-3; tentatively, D is TRBD2 (7 bases). Per the germline V gene, CDR1 is MGHDK and CDR2 is SYGVNS. V was cut by 6 bases and J by 0 bases, with 10 bases left in between. The CDR3 length is 14 residues. CDR3 amino acids: CASRGGLSTDTQYF. DNA for the CDR3: TGTGCCAGCAGAGGGGGACTAAGCACAGATACGCAGTATTTT.

The genes are TRBV18 and TRBJ1-1, with 8 nucleotides matching TRBD1. Losses at the gene ends were 2 bases for V and 6 bases for J; bases not matched to a gene: 5. Germline V gives CDR1 KGHSH, CDR2 LQKENI. The CDR3 has 14 residues. CDR3 DNA sequence: TGTGCCAGCTCACCAGGGACAGGCTACGCTGAAGCTTTCTTT. Residues: CASSPGTGYAEAFF.

This chain links TRBV29-1 with TRBJ2-7; the match to TRBD2 covers 12 bases. The V and J ends lost 4 bases and 3 bases, in that order; junction bases with no gene match: 1. CDR1 is SQVTM and CDR2 is ANQGSEA in the germline V gene. There are 13 residues in the CDR3. The CDR3 DNA is TGCAGCGTTGCTAGCGGGGGGGTCTACGAGCAGTACTTC. It codes for CSVASGGVYEQYF.

Only a few counts were recorded for this clone. The DNA of the CDR3 is TGTGCCAGCAGCGGACAGGGGGCGTACGAGCAGTACTTC. It codes for CASSGQGAYEQYF. This rearrangement joins TRBV9 to TRBJ2-7; 10 positions match TRBD1. CDR3 length: 13 amino acids. Germline trimming cut 3 bases from V and 4 bases from J; bases unmatched to any gene: 1. Per the germline V gene, CDR1 is SGDLS and CDR2 is YYNGEE.

Regarding this clone: A read error may produce the germline difference seen at one junction end. V is TRBV10-2 and J is TRBJ1-5; D remains ambiguous. This CDR3 comprises 13 residues. Germline V gene data show CDR1 as WSHSY and CDR2 as SAAADI. The CDR3 region is CANSDRFGQPQHF. The CDR3 bases are TGCGCCAACAGTGACCGGTTCGGTCAGCCCCAGCATTTT.

This clone is labeled large. The chain has TRBV30 and TRBJ2-1, with D perhaps TRBD2 (5 bases). Germline V lookup: CDR1 GTSNPN, CDR2 SVGIG (reference sequence). The CDR3 is made up of 12 amino acids. V lost 5 bases and J 10 bases, leaving 15 bases between the germline ends. DNA of the CDR3: TGTGCCTGGCAACTAGGAGGCGTAGAGCAGTTCTTC. Its protein product is CAWQLGGVEQFF.

CDR3 loop: CASGGGRAQETQYF. For the CDR3, the DNA is TGTGCCAGCGGAGGGGGCAGGGCTCAAGAGACCCAGTACTTC. The chain recombines TRBV10-3 with TRBJ2-5, with TRBD1 as a possible D gene (7 bases). The CDR3 spans 14 residues. Germline V CDR1 and CDR2: ENHRY, SYGVKD. Trimming took off 10 bases at V and 2 bases at J, with 17 bases between the two ends.

In its sample, this clone was seen a few times. The CDR3 loop is CASSLDRKGGSPLHF. The CDR3 DNA reads TGTGCCAGCAGCTTAGACAGGAAAGGAGGTTCACCCCTCCACTTT. The chain links TRBV11-3 to TRBJ1-6; D is ambiguous. The length of the CDR3 is 15 residues. Trimming removed 0 bases at V and 9 bases at J, with 12 bases between. Germline V gives CDR1 SGHNT, CDR2 YENEEA. The whole variable domain, filled in from reference TRBV11-3 and TRBJ1-6, reads EAGVVQSPRYKIIEKKQPVAFWCNPISGHNTLYWYLQNLGQGPELLIRYENEEAVDDSQLPKDRFSAERLKGVDSTLKIQPAELGDSAVYLCASSLDRKGGSPLHFGNGTRLTVT.